The clone carrying this T cell receptor beta chain has a single count. Its target is unknown. The memory T cells were sequenced right after ex vivo isolation, without culture. This specimen comes from a study of CD4 T cell repertoires in COVID-19. General study findings and limits: Two or all three memory subsets shared several highly expanded SARS-CoV-2-reactive clonotypes. Between about 7 and 28% of SARS-CoV-2 clonotypes also appeared in SARS-CoV and/or HKU1 spike cultures.

Trimming cost V 2 bases and J 1 base; bases outside gene matches: 6. Germline V lookup: CDR1 PRHDT, CDR2 FYEKMQ (reference sequence). The CDR3 length is 16 residues. Libraries were prepared by immunoSEQ multiplex PCR; TCRdb keeps only in-frame clonotypes and omits some of them. The sample carries tens of thousands of clones, about four fifths recorded once. The source is a human donor who had COVID-19. This specimen was CD4+ T cells from peripheral blood, taken after recovery from COVID-19. The gene calls are TRBV13 and TRBJ2-7; 9 nucleotides align to TRBD2. CDR3 DNA sequence: TGTGCCAGCAGCTTAAACCAGGGACTAGCTTCCTACGAGCAGTACTTC. As protein: CASSLNQGLASYEQYF.